The 25 T cell receptor beta chains presented below share a single source sample, sequenced in a study of memory CD4+ T cells and cytomegalovirus serostatus. Single viable CD3+CD4+CD8-CD45RO+ cells were sorted as the memory CD4+ T cells. Repertoires were generated with immunoSEQ multiplex PCR, while TCRdb's copy carries only in-frame clones and drops some. This table has about 75,000 clones, around 78% appearing once. The specimen was memory CD4+ T cells from blood. All receptors derive from an adult in good health and CMV-seropositive.

J is TRBJ1-5 and V is TRBV2; maybe TRBD1 (5 bases). The germline V and J ends were trimmed by 6 bases and 7 bases, with 10 bases remaining between them. CDR3 size: 12 residues. In germline, CDR1 is SNHLY, CDR2 FYNNEI. CDR3 sequence (DNA): TGTGCCAGCAGGGGGCCGGAGCAGCCCCAGCATTTT. It codes for CASRGPEQPQHF.

V is TRBV5-1 and J is TRBJ1-1, with D uncertain. Trimming left V 4 bases short and J 7 bases short, with 17 bases between. CDR1 and CDR2 (germline): SGHRS, YFSETQ. This CDR3 region has 14 residues. The CDR3 DNA follows: TGCGCCAGCAGCGGCATGGACGGTGATGATGAAGCTTTCTTT. Amino acid sequence: CASSGMDGDDEAFF.

CDR3 in amino acids: CASSLVGQVKYSNQPQHF. CDR3 sequence (DNA): TGTGCCAGCAGTTTAGTAGGGCAGGTCAAATATAGCAATCAGCCCCAGCATTTT. This chain links TRBV28 with TRBJ1-5; unclear D gene. CDR3 length: 18 amino acids. Trimming stripped 2 bases from V and 0 bases from J, with 17 bases between. The V gene's germline CDR1 is MDHEN and CDR2 SYDVKM.

This clone appeared a few times. The chain uses TRBV19 and TRBJ1-5; D perhaps matches TRBD1 (5 bases). Trimming took 6 bases from V and 4 from J, leaving 10 bases between them. From germline, CDR1 is LNHDA and CDR2 SQIVND (reference sequence). The CDR3 has 13 residues. CDR3 residues: CASSTGPNQPQHF. The CDR3 DNA is TGTGCCAGTAGCACAGGACCTAATCAGCCCCAGCATTTT.

This clone occurred once. This chain links TRBV4-3 with TRBJ1-1; D is undetermined. CDR3 length equals 16 residues. The V end was cut by 2 bases, the J end by 4 bases, with 17 bases between. Germline assignment: CDR1 LGHNA and CDR2 YSLEER. The DNA for the CDR3 is TGCGCCAGCAGCCAATTCCAAGCGGGGTGGGTCACTGAAGCTTTCTTT. Translated, it gives CASSQFQAGWVTEAFF.

The gene calls are TRBV19 and TRBJ1-1; the match to TRBD1 covers 8 bases. From germline, CDR1 is LNHDA and CDR2 SQIVND (reference sequence). The CDR3 length is 17 residues. V was pared by 5 bases and J by 6 bases, with 17 bases of the junction left unmatched. CDR3 sequence reads: CASSSLLADRGGPEAFF. The CDR3 DNA reads TGTGCCAGTAGTTCTCTCCTCGCCGACAGGGGTGGTCCTGAAGCTTTCTTT.

The chain uses TRBV5-4 and TRBJ2-7, with D perhaps matching TRBD1 (5 bases). V was cut by 2 bases and J by 1 base, with 13 bases left in between. Per the germline V gene, CDR1 is SGHNT and CDR2 is YYREEE (reference sequence). This CDR3 comprises 15 residues. The CDR3 region is CASSLGQATSYEQYF. CDR3 sequence (DNA): TGTGCCAGCAGCTTAGGACAAGCGACATCCTACGAGCAGTACTTC.

CDR3: CASSVGGGHTNEKLFF. Written as DNA, the CDR3 is TGTGCCAGCAGTGTCGGAGGGGGCCATACTAATGAAAAACTGTTTTTT. This rearrangement joins TRBV6-1 to TRBJ1-4; TRBD1 aligns across 7 bases. From germline, CDR1 is MNHNS and CDR2 SASEGT. CDR3 length: 16 residues. V lost 4 bases to trimming and J lost 2 bases; unmatched junction nucleotides: 7.

The rearrangement uses TRBV11-2 and TRBJ2-3, with 7 positions matching TRBD1. Germline CDR1 and CDR2: SGHAT and FQNNGV. This CDR3 is 14 amino acids long. V lost 1 base and J lost 4; bases outside the gene matches: 2. The CDR3 bases are TGTGCCAGCAGCTTAGTGAGGGGGCCAGATACGCAGTATTTT. The encoded protein is CASSLVRGPDTQYF.

This chain uses TRBV5-1 with TRBJ2-3; D remains unclear. Trimming left V 3 bases short and J 0 bases short, with 8 bases between. Germline-derived CDR1 and CDR2 are SGHRS and YFSETQ. The CDR3 sequence is 14 residues long. CDR3 loop: CASSSLLSTDTQYF. For the CDR3, the DNA is TGCGCCAGCAGCTCCCTCCTAAGCACAGATACGCAGTATTTT.

J is TRBJ1-2 and V is TRBV15, with TRBD1 matching over 8 bases. CDR3 length: 14 residues. Germline CDR1 LNHNV, CDR2 YYDKDF (reference sequence). Trimming at V came to 1 base and at J to 8 bases, leaving 6 bases not matched to a gene. The CDR3 region is CATSRGTRGPGYTF. The DNA for the CDR3 is TGTGCCACCAGCAGAGGAACCAGGGGGCCGGGCTACACCTTC.

The chain links TRBV5-1 to TRBJ2-5; the D gene is possibly TRBD2 (5 bases). The CDR3 sequence is 14 residues long. Trimming took off 1 base at V and 2 bases at J, with 9 bases between the two ends. Germline V gives CDR1 SGHRS, CDR2 YFSETQ. DNA of the CDR3: TGCGCCAGCAGCTTGATTCCGGGACAAGAGACCCAGTACTTC. Translation: CASSLIPGQETQYF.

The chain joins TRBV19 to TRBJ1-5; D is possibly TRBD1 (5 bases). V shed 0 bases and J shed 0 bases, with 12 bases lying between them. Germline CDR1 LNHDA, CDR2 SQIVND (reference sequence). The CDR3 totals 17 residues. The CDR3 reads CASSIDPTGNSNQPQHF. Here the CDR3 DNA reads TGTGCCAGTAGTATAGATCCTACAGGTAATAGCAATCAGCCCCAGCATTTT.

This sequence joins TRBV7-2 and TRBJ2-5; 9 bases map to TRBD1. Germline V gene sequence: CDR1 SGHTA, CDR2 FQGNSA. The CDR3 covers 14 residues. Trimming took 6 bases from V and 5 from J; bases not matched to a gene: 7. The CDR3 DNA reads as TGTGCCAGCAGTCCACAGGGGGCCGGGGAGACCCAGTACTTC. Its translation: CASSPQGAGETQYF.

This chain uses TRBV7-9 with TRBJ1-5; D is ambiguous. Trimming removed 5 bases at V and 6 bases at J, with 17 bases between. In germline, CDR1 is SEHNR, CDR2 FQNEAQ (reference sequence). CDR3 size: 15 residues. The CDR3 is CASSGDTDGSQPQHF. In nucleotides, the CDR3 is TGTGCCAGCAGCGGAGACACGGACGGTAGTCAGCCCCAGCATTTT.

The V gene is TRBV9, the J gene TRBJ2-2, with 8 bases identical to TRBD2. Germline trimming cut 4 bases from V and 4 bases from J; bases unmatched to any gene: 9. From germline, CDR1 is SGDLS and CDR2 YYNGEE. The CDR3 sequence is 16 residues long. The CDR3 here is CASSIRGGRGTGELFF. As DNA, the CDR3 is TGTGCCAGCAGCATCCGGGGGGGCAGGGGCACCGGGGAGCTGTTTTTT.

The V gene is TRBV5-1, the J gene TRBJ1-2; D remains unclear. CDR3 length: 16 residues. Between the trimmed V and J ends, which lost 0 bases and 4 bases, there was a span of 16 bases. From germline, CDR1 is SGHRS and CDR2 YFSETQ. CDR3 region: CASSLAGFSQIYGYTF. CDR3 DNA: TGCGCCAGCAGCTTGGCCGGTTTTTCGCAGATCTATGGCTACACCTTC.

This clone was seen a single time. The chain combines TRBV5-8 with TRBJ1-4, with D maybe TRBD1 (5 bases). CDR1 and CDR2 (germline): SGHTS, YDEGEE. The CDR3 has 15 residues. Between the trimmed V and J ends, which lost 4 bases and 7 bases, there was a span of 17 bases. CDR3 DNA: TGTGCCAGCAGCGTGGAAGAGGCCGGGGGTGAAAAACTGTTTTTT. It specifies CASSVEEAGGEKLFF.

In this sample, this clone turned up many times. The junction and the germline gene differ at one end; a read error may be behind it. The chain carries TRBV30 and TRBJ1-1; D is perhaps TRBD1 (6 bases). Per the germline V gene, CDR1 is GTSNPN and CDR2 is SVGIG (reference sequence). CDR3 length: 13 residues. The CDR3 nucleotides read TGTGCCAGGAGGCAGGGGCCGAACACTGAAGCTTTCTTT. Translation gives CARRQGPNTEAFF.

This chain connects TRBV6-5 to TRBJ1-1; the D is unclear. Trimming removed 2 bases at V and 1 base at J, with 8 bases between. The CDR3 length is 14 residues. Germline V gene sequence: CDR1 MNHEY, CDR2 SVGAGI. CDR3 in DNA: TGTGCCAGCAGTTACACAGCGGGGAACACTGAAGCTTTCTTT. Its translation is CASSYTAGNTEAFF.

The V and J genes are TRBV5-1 and TRBJ2-1; D unclear. The CDR3 consists of 13 residues. Germline V CDR1 and CDR2: SGHRS, YFSETQ. V was trimmed by 4 bases and J by 7 bases, leaving 12 bases between them. Written as DNA, the CDR3 is TGCGCCAGCAGCGAAGAAATATTGAATGAGCAGTTCTTC. This encodes CASSEEILNEQFF.

This clone appeared a single time. This chain connects TRBV7-2 to TRBJ2-5; tentatively, D is TRBD1 (5 bases). The CDR3 length is 14 residues. The germline CDR1 and CDR2 sequences are SGHTA and FQGNSA. V was cut by 3 bases and J by 2 bases, with 10 bases left in between. The CDR3 sequence: CASSFTGAQETQYF. The DNA of the CDR3 is TGTGCCAGCAGCTTCACTGGGGCGCAAGAGACCCAGTACTTC.

This clone appeared once. The chain has TRBV18 and TRBJ2-7, with D maybe TRBD2 (5 bases). CDR3 length equals 13 residues. Germline V gene data show CDR1 as KGHSH and CDR2 as LQKENI. V was shortened by 0 bases and J by 6 bases, with 9 bases between the two germline ends. In DNA form, the CDR3 reads TGTGCCAGCTCACCACCGGACGGGGTCGAGCAGTACGTC. Its protein product is CASSPPDGVEQYV.

This rearrangement joins TRBV7-2 to TRBJ2-5; perhaps TRBD1 as D (5 bases). Trimming left V 5 bases short and J 2 bases short, with 12 bases between. Germline lookup yields CDR1 SGHTA and CDR2 FQGNSA. CDR3 length: 14 residues. The CDR3 DNA is TGTGCCAGCAGCGTCAGGGCCACACAAGAGACCCAGTACTTC. This codes for CASSVRATQETQYF.

The V gene is TRBV4-1, the J gene TRBJ2-2; TRBD1 agrees at 8 bases. Germline values: CDR1 MGHRA, CDR2 YSYEKL. V dropped 0 bases and J dropped 3; count of bases not matched to a gene: 9. The CDR3 extends over 18 amino acids. The CDR3 bases are TGCGCCAGCAGCCAAGATTGGGGGTTGACAGGGGACACCGGGGAGCTGTTTTTT. Translating it yields CASSQDWGLTGDTGELFF.